These T cell receptor beta chains were read from a single sample in a study of T cell responses to AZD1222 COVID-19 vaccine. Assay: immunoSEQ multiplex PCR; the TCRdb copy retains only in-frame clones and omits some. This table holds about 190,000 clones, roughly 93% found once. The source was peripheral blood, collected on day 0 of AZD1222 vaccination. The receptors here all came from an adult in good health. The conserved cysteine and the conserved F or W are not part of the CDR3 here. The D gene is left open where the match is weak.

J: TRBJ2-5; V: TRBV9; length: 13; D: -; CDR3: ASSARGANQETQY
J: TRBJ2-1; V: TRBV7-2; length: 13; D: TRBD2; CDR3: ASSLVASGSHEQF
J: TRBJ2-7; V: TRBV11-2; length: 11; D: -; CDR3: ASSPTATYEQY
J: TRBJ2-7; V: TRBV19; length: 11; D: TRBD2; CDR3: ASNGGSTYEQY
J: TRBJ1-5; V: TRBV19; length: 10; D: -; CDR3: ASLAAGQPQH
J: TRBJ2-2; V: TRBV3-1/TRBV3-2; length: 13; D: -; CDR3: ASSQVVGRTGELF
J: TRBJ1-2; V: TRBV29-1; length: 12; D: TRBD1; CDR3: SVELGTEPYGYT
J: TRBJ1-4; V: TRBV5-1; length: 13; D: TRBD1; CDR3: ASSVTGGGNEKLF
J: TRBJ1-2; V: TRBV5-1; length: 12; D: -; CDR3: ASSLDGGVLGYT
J: TRBJ1-5; V: TRBV28; length: 9; D: -; CDR3: ASSSSEPQH
J: TRBJ2-7; V: TRBV5-8; length: 12; D: -; CDR3: ASSLSRGPYEQY
J: TRBJ2-3; V: TRBV9; length: 14; D: -; CDR3: ASSNINPVITDTQY
J: TRBJ2-1; V: TRBV19; length: 15; D: TRBD1; CDR3: ASSIVSEGALHNEQF
J: TRBJ1-1; V: TRBV5-8; length: 14; D: TRBD1; CDR3: ASSLEGQGIGTEAF
J: TRBJ1-5; V: TRBV18; length: 12; D: TRBD1; CDR3: ASSRTGQNQPQH
J: TRBJ2-7; V: TRBV9; length: 13; D: -; CDR3: ASSVRPGQSYEQY
J: TRBJ1-2; V: TRBV3-1/TRBV3-2; length: 13; D: TRBD1; CDR3: ASSLNGDRTYGYT
J: TRBJ2-1; V: TRBV6-5; length: 13; D: -; CDR3: ASSNSGSSYNEQF
J: TRBJ1-2; V: TRBV5-8; length: 13; D: -; CDR3: ASSPVGHGNYGYT
J: TRBJ2-5; V: TRBV19; length: 14; D: TRBD1; CDR3: ASSMGTGFSQETQY
J: TRBJ2-7; V: TRBV19; length: 11; D: -; CDR3: ASTPRPPYEQY
J: TRBJ2-1; V: TRBV11-2; length: 11; D: -; CDR3: ASTEGARNEQF
J: TRBJ2-7; V: TRBV21-1; length: 15; D: -; CDR3: ASSKGAGGSISYEQY
J: TRBJ2-7; V: TRBV6-8; length: 11; D: -; CDR3: ASRPSREYEQY
J: TRBJ2-7; V: TRBV2; length: 13; D: TRBD2; CDR3: ASSESAGGAYEQY
J: TRBJ2-1; V: TRBV11-2; length: 16; D: TRBD2; CDR3: ASRPRPLLAGDYNEQF
J: TRBJ1-5; V: TRBV7-6; length: 13; D: TRBD1; CDR3: ASSRGQGRGQPQH
J: TRBJ2-3; V: TRBV5-1; length: 16; D: -; CDR3: ASSPLSGLRRGTDTQY
J: TRBJ1-3; V: TRBV7-3; length: 13; D: -; CDR3: ASSLDSMTGNTIY
J: TRBJ2-7; V: TRBV7-6; length: 12; D: TRBD1; CDR3: ASSSSGTGSEQY
J: TRBJ1-1; V: TRBV9; length: 13; D: -; CDR3: ASSASGTLNTEAF
J: TRBJ2-2; V: TRBV27; length: 14; D: -; CDR3: ASSRRGTSGTGELF
J: TRBJ2-3; V: TRBV28; length: 16; D: -; CDR3: ASSSPLKTDWFTDTQY
J: TRBJ2-7; V: TRBV9; length: 11; D: -; CDR3: ASSPSGGREQY
J: TRBJ1-3; V: TRBV7-2; length: 10; D: -; CDR3: ASSRPEGVKY
J: TRBJ2-2; V: TRBV5-4; length: 14; D: -; CDR3: ASSFGDRSDTGELF
J: TRBJ1-3; V: TRBV28; length: 13; D: TRBD1; CDR3: ASSRRPGGGNTIY
J: TRBJ1-4; V: TRBV3-1/TRBV3-2; length: 14; D: TRBD1; CDR3: ASSQRMGQSYEKLF
J: TRBJ2-5; V: TRBV6-2/TRBV6-3; length: 11; D: -; CDR3: ASSRDRQETQY
J: TRBJ2-3; V: TRBV11-2; length: 15; D: -; CDR3: ASSVGVSPGWTDTQY
J: TRBJ1-5; V: TRBV6-1; length: 15; D: -; CDR3: ASSEALSGGGNQPQH
J: TRBJ1-1; V: TRBV28; length: 13; D: TRBD1; CDR3: ASSPPWTGGTEAF
J: TRBJ2-7; V: TRBV11-2; length: 12; D: -; CDR3: ASSLGDHIYEQY